The following is a TCR beta chain sequence with its context. Trimming shortened V by 0 bases and J by 0 bases, and 12 bases separated the two germline ends. Germline V lookup: CDR1 KGHSH, CDR2 LQKENI. The CDR3 is 16 amino acids. The data stem from a study of control samples from healthy donors and cancer patients. The data were produced by immunoSEQ multiplex PCR, yet TCRdb's version contains in-frame clones alone and is incomplete. The data contain 120,000 or so clones, approximately 91% of them singletons. The TCR was taken from a woman in her late teens or twenties in good health. Material for sequencing was blood. The V call is TRBV18, the J call TRBJ2-7, with D possibly matching TRBD1 (5 bases). As DNA, the CDR3 is TGTGCCAGCTCACCACCGGCCGACAGAACCTCCTACGAGCAGTACTTC. Translation: CASSPPADRTSYEQYF.